This T cell receptor (beta chain) was found in a study of response to subunit inactivated influenza vaccine. To note about this clonotype: Germline is not matched at one junction end, which may reflect a read error.

MiXCR, applied by TCRdb to the RT-PCR reads, yields one record per CDR3 protein. The table has around 190,000 distinct CDR3 sequences, around 9.2% seen once. Germline CDR1 is KGHSH and CDR2 is LQKENI. The CDR3 contains 16 residues. The chain uses TRBV18 and TRBJ1-1, with a tentative D call TRBD1 (6 bases). Sequenced here: non-naive T cells sorted from PBMCs, sampled on the day of vaccination. The TCR was taken from a man in his forties or fifties who received an inactivated influenza vaccine. The CDR3 coding sequence is TGTGCCAGCTCACCAGGGTCATCAGGGGTGAAGACTGAAGCTTTCTTT. Amino acid sequence: CASSPGSSGVKTEAFF.